These T cell receptor beta chains were read from a single sample in a study of T cell repertoires in ileal Crohn's disease. Data came from immunoSEQ multiplex PCR; TCRdb stores just in-frame clones and leaves some out. The data hold 6,000 or so clones, with 60% to 80% observed a single time. The sequenced material came from ileal tissue. Receptors originate from an adult with Crohn's disease. Each CDR3 is given with its conserved first and last residue. Not every row has a clone size; where given, it reads once, few, many or a size class.

NA 15 TRBV2 CASSETGLSSYEQYF
few 13 TRBV7-3 CASSLTGGNEQYF
NA 18 TRBV18 CASSQMPGAALAKNIQYF
NA 16 TRBV7-2 CASSLLGGSTNEKLFF
NA 15 TRBV15 CATSPLGGNNEKLFF
NA 12 TRBV9 CASSVEGRKAFF
NA 15 TRBV12-5 CASGPWTGNHQPQHF
NA 14 TRBV6-5 CASRRTSGLYEQYF
NA 15 TRBV27 CASSLLSRGDTEAFF
NA 13 TRBV25-1 CASSNGIYNEQFF
few 15 TRBV5-6 CASSSKQGYRHEQYF
NA 16 TRBV11-3 CASSLGLAGGSETQYF
NA 13 TRBV6-1 CASSDWANQPQHF
few 12 TRBV30 CANPGTGYGYTF
NA 15 TRBV2 CASSRTGGANYGYTF
NA 14 TRBV6-1 CASSESRSNEKLFF
NA 15 TRBV6-1 CAIKRQGPDNSPLHF
NA 13 TRBV7-9 CASSLQNSYEQYF
NA 16 TRBV5-1 CASSLGTGGKNTEAFF
few 14 TRBV7-2 CASSPQTGIYEQYF
NA 15 TRBV2 CASTIGLDSFYGYTF
NA 11 TRBV19 CASRSGYEQYF